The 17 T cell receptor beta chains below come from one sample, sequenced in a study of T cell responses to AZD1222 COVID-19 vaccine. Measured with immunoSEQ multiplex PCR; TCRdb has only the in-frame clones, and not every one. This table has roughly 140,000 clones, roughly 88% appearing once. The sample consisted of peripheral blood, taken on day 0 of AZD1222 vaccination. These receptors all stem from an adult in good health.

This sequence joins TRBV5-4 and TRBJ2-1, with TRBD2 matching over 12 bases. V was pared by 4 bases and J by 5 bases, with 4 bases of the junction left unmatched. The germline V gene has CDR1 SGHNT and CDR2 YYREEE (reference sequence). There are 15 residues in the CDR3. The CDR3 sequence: CASSPTSGRNNEQFF. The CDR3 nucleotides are TGTGCCAGCAGCCCTACTAGCGGGAGGAACAATGAGCAGTTCTTC. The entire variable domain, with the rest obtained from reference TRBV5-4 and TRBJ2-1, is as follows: ETGVTQSPTHLIKTRGQQVTLRCSSQSGHNTVSWYQQALGQGPQFIFQYYREEENGRGNFPPRFSGLQFPNYSSELNVNALELDDSALYLCASSPTSGRNNEQFFGPGTRLTVL.

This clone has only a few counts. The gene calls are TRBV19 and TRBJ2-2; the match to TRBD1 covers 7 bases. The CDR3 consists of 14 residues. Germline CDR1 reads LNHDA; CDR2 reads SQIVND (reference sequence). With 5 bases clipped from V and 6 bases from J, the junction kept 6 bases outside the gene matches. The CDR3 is CASSSRGQPGELFF. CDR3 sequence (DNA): TGTGCCAGTAGTTCCCGGGGACAGCCCGGGGAGCTGTTTTTT. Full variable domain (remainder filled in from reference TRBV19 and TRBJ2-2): DGGITQSPKYLFRKEGQNVTLSCEQNLNHDAMYWYRQDPGQGLRLIYYSQIVNDFQKGDIAEGYSVSREKKESFPLTVTSAQKNPTAFYLCASSSRGQPGELFFGEGSRLTVL.

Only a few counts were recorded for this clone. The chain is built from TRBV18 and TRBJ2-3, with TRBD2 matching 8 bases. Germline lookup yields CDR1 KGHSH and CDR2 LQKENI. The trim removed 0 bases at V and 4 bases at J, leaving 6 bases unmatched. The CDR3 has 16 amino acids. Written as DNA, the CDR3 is TGTGCCAGCTCACCACCGTCGGGAGGGCCCGCAGATACGCAGTATTTT. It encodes CASSPPSGGPADTQYF.

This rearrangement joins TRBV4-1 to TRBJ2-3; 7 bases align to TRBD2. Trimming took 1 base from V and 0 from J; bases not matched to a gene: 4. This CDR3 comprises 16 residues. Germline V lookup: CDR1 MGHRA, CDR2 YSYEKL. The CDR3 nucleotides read TGCGCCAGCAGCCAAGCAAGCGGGGCTAGCACAGATACGCAGTATTTT. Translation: CASSQASGASTDTQYF.

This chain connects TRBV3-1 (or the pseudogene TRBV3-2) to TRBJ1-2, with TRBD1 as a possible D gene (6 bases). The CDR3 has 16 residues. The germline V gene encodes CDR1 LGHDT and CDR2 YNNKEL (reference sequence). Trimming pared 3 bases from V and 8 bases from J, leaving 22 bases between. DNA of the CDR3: TGTGCCAGCAGCCATGGTACAGGGAAAGCTATTTCGGGCTACACCTTC. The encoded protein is CASSHGTGKAISGYTF.

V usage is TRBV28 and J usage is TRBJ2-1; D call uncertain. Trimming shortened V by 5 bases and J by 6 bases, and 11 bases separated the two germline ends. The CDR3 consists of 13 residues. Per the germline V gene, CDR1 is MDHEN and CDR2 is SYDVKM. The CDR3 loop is CASSPPMSNEQFF. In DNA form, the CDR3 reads TGTGCCAGCAGTCCACCAATGTCCAATGAGCAGTTCTTC.

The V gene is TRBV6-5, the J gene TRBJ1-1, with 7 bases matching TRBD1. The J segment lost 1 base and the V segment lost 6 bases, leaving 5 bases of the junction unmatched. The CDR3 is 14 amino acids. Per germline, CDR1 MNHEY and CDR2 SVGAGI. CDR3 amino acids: CASSPDRKNTEAFF. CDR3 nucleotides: TGTGCCAGCAGCCCGGACAGGAAGAACACTGAAGCTTTCTTT.

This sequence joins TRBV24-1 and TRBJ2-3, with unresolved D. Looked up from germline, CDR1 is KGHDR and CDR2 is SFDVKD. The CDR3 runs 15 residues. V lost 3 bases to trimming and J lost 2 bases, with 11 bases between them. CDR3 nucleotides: TGTGCCACCAGTGATCCGACGGAACCCACAGATACGCAGTATTTT. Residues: CATSDPTEPTDTQYF.

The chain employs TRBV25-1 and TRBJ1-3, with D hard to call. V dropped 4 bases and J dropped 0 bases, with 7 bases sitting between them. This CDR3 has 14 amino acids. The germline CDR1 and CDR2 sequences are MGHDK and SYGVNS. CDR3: CASSGAGSGNTIYF. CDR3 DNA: TGTGCCAGCAGTGGGGCTGGCTCTGGAAACACCATATATTTT.

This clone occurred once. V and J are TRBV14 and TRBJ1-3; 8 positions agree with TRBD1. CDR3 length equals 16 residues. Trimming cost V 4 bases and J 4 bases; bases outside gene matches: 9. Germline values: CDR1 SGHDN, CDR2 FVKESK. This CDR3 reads CASSPWTGLGGNTIYF. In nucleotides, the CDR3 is TGTGCCAGCAGCCCCTGGACAGGGCTGGGCGGAAACACCATATATTTT.

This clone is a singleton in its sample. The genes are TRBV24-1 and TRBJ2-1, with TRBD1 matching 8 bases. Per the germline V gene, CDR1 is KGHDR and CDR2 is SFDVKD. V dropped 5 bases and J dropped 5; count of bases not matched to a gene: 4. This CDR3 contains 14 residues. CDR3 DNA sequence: TGTGCCACCAGTGGACAGGGGTATCACAATGAGCAGTTCTTC. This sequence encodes CATSGQGYHNEQFF.

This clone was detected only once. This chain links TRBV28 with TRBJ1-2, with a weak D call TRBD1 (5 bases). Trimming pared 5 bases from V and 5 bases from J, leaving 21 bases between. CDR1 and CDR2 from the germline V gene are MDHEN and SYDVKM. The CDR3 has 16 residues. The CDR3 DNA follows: TGTGCCAGCAGTCCCCCCGGGGACGGGGGAGGTTATGGCTACACCTTC. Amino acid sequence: CASSPPGDGGGYGYTF.

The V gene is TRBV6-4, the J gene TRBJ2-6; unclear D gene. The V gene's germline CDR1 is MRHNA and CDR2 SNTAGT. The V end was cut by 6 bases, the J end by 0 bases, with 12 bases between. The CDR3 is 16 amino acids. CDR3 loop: CASSQDADSGANVLTF. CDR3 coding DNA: TGTGCCAGCAGCCAGGACGCCGACTCTGGGGCCAACGTCCTGACTTTC.

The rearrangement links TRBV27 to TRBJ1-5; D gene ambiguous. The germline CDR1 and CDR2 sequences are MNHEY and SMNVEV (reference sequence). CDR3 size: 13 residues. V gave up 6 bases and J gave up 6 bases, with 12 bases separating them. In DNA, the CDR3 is TGTGCCAGCAGGGCAGACCTCGTTCAGCCCCAGCATTTT. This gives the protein CASRADLVQPQHF.

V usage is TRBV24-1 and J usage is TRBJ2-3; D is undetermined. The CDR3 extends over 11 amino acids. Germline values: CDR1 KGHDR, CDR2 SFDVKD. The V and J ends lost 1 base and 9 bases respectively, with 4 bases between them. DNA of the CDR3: TGTGCCACCAGTGATTTAGGAACGCAGTATTTT. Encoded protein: CATSDLGTQYF.

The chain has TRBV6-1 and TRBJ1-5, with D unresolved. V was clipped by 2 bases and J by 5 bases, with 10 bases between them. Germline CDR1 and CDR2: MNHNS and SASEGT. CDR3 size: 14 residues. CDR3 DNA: TGTGCCAGCAGTGAAACCAGACCCGATCAGCCCCAGCATTTT. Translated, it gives CASSETRPDQPQHF.

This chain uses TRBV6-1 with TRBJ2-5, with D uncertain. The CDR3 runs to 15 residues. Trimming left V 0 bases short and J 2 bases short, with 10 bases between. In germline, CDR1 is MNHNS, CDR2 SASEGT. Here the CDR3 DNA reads TGTGCCAGCAGTGAAGCTGGCGGAACGCAAGAGACCCAGTACTTC. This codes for CASSEAGGTQETQYF.